This T cell receptor (beta chain) was sequenced during a study of blood T cells in healthy people across ages. For the second PCR, which ran for about 6 to 11 cycles, a sample-barcoded 5' primer and a J-beta primer mix were used. TCRdb analysed the 5' RACE reads with MiXCR anew, one entry per CDR3 protein. The profile shows about a million distinct CDR3 sequences, around 54% of them singletons. The CDR3 loop spans 13 amino acids. The V and J ends lost 6 bases and 5 bases, in that order; junction bases with no gene match: 6. This clonotype came up a few times. The sequence derives from a woman aged 55 to 70 in good health. Material for sequencing was blood. The rearrangement uses TRBV12-3 or TRBV12-4 and TRBJ1-1; TRBD1 agrees at 7 bases. CDR3 DNA: TGTGCCAGCAGCCTGACAGGGTTGACTGAAGCTTTCTTT. This sequence encodes CASSLTGLTEAFF.